This T cell receptor beta chain was obtained from a study of human T cells and chemical hapten exposure. As the library was built, unique molecular identifiers were attached to individual cDNA molecules. TCRdb processed the RACE reads anew with MiXCR; each CDR3 protein has one entry. The sample includes 82,000 or so distinct CDR3 sequences, 13% of them seen just once. From germline, CDR1 is SQVTM and CDR2 ANQGSEA. The V end lost 4 bases, the J end lost 6 bases, and 15 bases lay between the germline ends. The CDR3 consists of 13 residues. Time point described: patch test 3, about 24 weeks after DPC sensitization. Treatment: therapeutic diphenylcyclopropenone sensitization with weekly scalp DPC.

This TCR derives from a woman in her forties or fifties with alopecia areata. Some clones in this sample may be carry-over from other donors' samples. The source was whole blood, collected in connection with sensitization to the hapten diphenylcyclopropenone (DPC). The chain joins TRBV29-1 to TRBJ1-1; D not certain. CDR3 in amino acids: CSVVQVSFAEAFF. In nucleotides, the CDR3 is TGCAGCGTTGTCCAGGTCAGCTTCGCTGAAGCTTTCTTT.